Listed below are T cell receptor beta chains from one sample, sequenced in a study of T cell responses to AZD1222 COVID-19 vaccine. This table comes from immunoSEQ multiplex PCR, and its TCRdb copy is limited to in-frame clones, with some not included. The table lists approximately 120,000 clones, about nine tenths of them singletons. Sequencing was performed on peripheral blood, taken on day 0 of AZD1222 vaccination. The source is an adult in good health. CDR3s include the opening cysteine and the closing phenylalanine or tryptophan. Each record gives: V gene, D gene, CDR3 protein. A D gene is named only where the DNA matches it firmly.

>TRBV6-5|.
CASRSLMANTGELFF
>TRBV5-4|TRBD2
CASRTSGSGTDTQYF
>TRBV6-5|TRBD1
CASSQGQGLTYEQYF
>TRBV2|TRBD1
CASSDRGPPKNIQYF
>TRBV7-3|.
CASSLMQGSGNTIYF
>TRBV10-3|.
CAISDHRENYEQYF
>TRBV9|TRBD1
CASSSRDRNEKLFF
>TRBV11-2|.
CASSLVTGKETQYF
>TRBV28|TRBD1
CASSSAQGTLNIQYF
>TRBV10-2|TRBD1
CASIEGQGLFGELFF
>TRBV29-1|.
CSVMTTTSSTEAFF
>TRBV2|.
CASSETPRHSNQPQHF
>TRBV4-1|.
CASRPPGASSYNEQFF
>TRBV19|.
CASSILDSNQPQHF
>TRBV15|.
CATSRASGRGDEQFF
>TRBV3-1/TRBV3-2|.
CASSRGRANYGYTF
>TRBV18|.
CASSVGHAYEQYF
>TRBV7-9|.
CASSSRTNTEAFF
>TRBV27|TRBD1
CASSGGTGGNQPQHF
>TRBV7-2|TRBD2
CASRRTSGHNEQFF
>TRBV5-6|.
CASSRGTYEQYF
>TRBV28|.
CASSLYPTGAGEQYF
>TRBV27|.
CASRDNGGYNSPLHF
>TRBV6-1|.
CASSETSGDEQYF
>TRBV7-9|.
CASSRDGSNEKLFF
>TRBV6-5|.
CASNPVSGALGEQYF
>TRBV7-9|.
CASSSAEGGGYTF
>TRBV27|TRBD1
CASSMGTGAYEQYF
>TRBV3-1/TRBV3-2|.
CAEAGRGKTGNTIYF
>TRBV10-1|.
CASSERRGTEAFF
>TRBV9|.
CASSQGRVLITDTQYF
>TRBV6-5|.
CASTKEWTINTEAFF
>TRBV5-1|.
CASSLGTGTTYEQYF
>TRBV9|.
CASSVEVGNSPLHF
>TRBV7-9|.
CASSLSGGPGANVLTF
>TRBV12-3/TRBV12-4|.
CASSLSYLQPQHF
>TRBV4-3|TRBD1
CASSRTGQGLTGELFF
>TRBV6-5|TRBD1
CASRDRGFNQPQHF
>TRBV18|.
CASSPQEGTNQPQHF
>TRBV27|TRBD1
CASSFRGDEKLFF
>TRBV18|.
CASSPTLRDTSYDEQFF
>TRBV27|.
CASSADRGGPYEQYF
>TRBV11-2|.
CASSPQAGGTEAFF
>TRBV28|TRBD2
CASIVGAGGRNEQFF
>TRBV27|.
CASSFDGENTEAFF
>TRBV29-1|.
CSVKGSGTGELFF
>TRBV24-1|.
CATRPTGAHYGYTF
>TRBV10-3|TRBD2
CAIRPGLANDYEQYF
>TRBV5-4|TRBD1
CASSPGGQEAPLQYF
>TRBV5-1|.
CASSGGDRLIDGYTF
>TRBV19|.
CASSIVGGHEAFF
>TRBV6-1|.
CASSESLALNLYEQYF
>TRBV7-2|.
CASSLAQGLLNQPQHF
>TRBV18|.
CASSPDRNSPLHF
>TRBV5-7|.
CASTVRGGISNYGYTF
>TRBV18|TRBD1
CASSLAGQNSNQPQHF
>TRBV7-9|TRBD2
CASSTRGGRTLYSGANVLTF